One and the same sample provided the 32 T cell receptor beta chains below, sequenced in a study of blood T cell repertoires in COVID-19. The method was immunoSEQ multiplex PCR; TCRdb's version includes in-frame clones alone and lacks a portion of them. The sample shows fewer than 300,000 clones, 70% to 90% of them seen only once. The sample comprised PBMCs or T cells enriched from blood (not recorded which). These TCRs come from a woman in her 30s who had recovered from COVID-19.

This sequence joins TRBV28 and TRBJ2-1, with D unresolved. The germline V and J ends were trimmed by 7 bases and 0 bases, with 13 bases remaining between them. Germline CDR1 and CDR2: MDHEN and SYDVKM. The CDR3 length is 15 residues. The CDR3 loop reads CASIQPRSSYNEQFF. For the CDR3, the DNA is TGTGCCAGCATTCAGCCCCGGAGCTCCTACAATGAGCAGTTCTTC.

The chain combines TRBV24-1 with TRBJ2-3; maybe TRBD1 (5 bases). There are 12 residues in the CDR3. The germline CDR1 and CDR2 sequences are KGHDR and SFDVKD. V was shortened by 5 bases and J by 5 bases, with 7 bases between the two germline ends. The CDR3 region is CATSVQGDTQYF. The CDR3 DNA reads as TGTGCCACCAGTGTTCAGGGAGATACGCAGTATTTT.

The V call is TRBV19, the J call TRBJ2-7; 9 positions match TRBD2. This CDR3 contains 15 residues. Germline V gives CDR1 LNHDA, CDR2 SQIVND (reference sequence). With 6 bases clipped from V and 0 bases from J, the junction kept 6 bases outside the gene matches. The CDR3: CASSTGTSSSYEQYF. CDR3 nucleotide sequence: TGTGCCAGTAGCACCGGGACTAGCAGCTCCTACGAGCAGTACTTC.

This chain connects TRBV6-5 to TRBJ1-2, with 12 bases identical to TRBD1. Germline V gene data show CDR1 as MNHEY and CDR2 as SVGAGI. Unmatched junction bases numbered 3, after V lost 2 bases and J lost 2 bases. The CDR3 is made up of 16 amino acids. Here the CDR3 reads CASSYGTGGTNYGYTF. Written as DNA, the CDR3 is TGTGCCAGCAGTTACGGGACAGGGGGCACCAACTATGGCTACACCTTC.

The genes are TRBV11-1 and TRBJ2-7; 7 positions match TRBD1. With 6 bases clipped from V and 3 bases from J, the junction kept 14 bases outside the gene matches. Germline-derived CDR1 and CDR2 are SGHAT and FQDESV (reference sequence). The CDR3 consists of 16 residues. The CDR3 DNA reads as TGTGCCAGCAGTGTTTTAGGGGGACAGATGATCTACGAGCAGTACTTC. It yields the protein CASSVLGGQMIYEQYF.

The V and J genes are TRBV5-1 and TRBJ2-6, with D perhaps matching TRBD1 (6 bases). Germline values: CDR1 SGHRS, CDR2 YFSETQ. Trimming removed 3 bases at V and 1 base at J, with 17 bases between. The CDR3 runs to 18 residues. CDR3 DNA: TGCGCCAGCAGCTCTATGACAGGCCTCATTTCTGGGGCCAACGTCCTGACTTTC. Protein: CASSSMTGLISGANVLTF.

The chain is built from TRBV30 and TRBJ1-6; D unresolved. The CDR3 extends over 14 amino acids. Looked up from germline, CDR1 is GTSNPN and CDR2 is SVGIG (reference sequence). Trimming pared 3 bases from V and 7 bases from J, leaving 13 bases between. The CDR3 is CAWRSRRGNSPLHF. CDR3 DNA sequence: TGTGCCTGGAGGTCTCGGAGAGGGAATTCACCCCTCCACTTT. The full variable domain, completed using reference TRBV30 and TRBJ1-6, is SQTIHQWPATLVQPVGSPLSLECTVEGTSNPNLYWYRQAAGRGLQLLFYSVGIGQISSEVPQNLSASRPQDRQFILSSKKLLLSDSGFYLCAWRSRRGNSPLHFGNGTRLTVT.

The chain carries TRBV6-6 and TRBJ2-1; D perhaps matches TRBD2 (6 bases). Germline V gene sequence: CDR1 MNHNY, CDR2 SVGAGI (reference sequence). This CDR3 region has 14 residues. Trimming removed 5 bases at V and 9 bases at J, with 17 bases between. The CDR3: CASSTPRESAEQFF. DNA for the CDR3: TGTGCCAGCAGTACCCCTCGGGAGAGCGCTGAGCAGTTCTTC.

The genes are TRBV7-2 and TRBJ1-6, with D perhaps TRBD1 (6 bases). With 6 bases removed from V and 4 bases from J, the gap between germline ends came to 10 bases. The CDR3 extends over 14 amino acids. Germline V gene lookup returns CDR1 SGHTA and CDR2 FQGNSA. This CDR3 is CASSWQGYNSPLHF. The CDR3 coding sequence is TGTGCCAGCAGTTGGCAGGGGTATAATTCACCCCTCCACTTT.

The table lists this clone with a few counts. The chain links TRBV5-1 to TRBJ2-7, with TRBD2 identical over 14 bases. J lost 4 bases, V lost 4 bases, and 4 bases had no gene match. This CDR3 comprises 15 residues. Germline lookup yields CDR1 SGHRS and CDR2 YFSETQ. CDR3 DNA sequence: TGCGCCAGCAGCCAGGGACTAGCGGGAGAGTACGAGCAGTACTTC. Amino acid sequence: CASSQGLAGEYEQYF.

V is TRBV19 and J is TRBJ1-2; D perhaps matches TRBD1 (5 bases). V lost 3 bases and J 4 bases, leaving 12 bases between the germline ends. CDR3 size: 14 residues. Germline V CDR1 and CDR2: LNHDA, SQIVND (reference sequence). Here the CDR3 reads CASSIAGAGYGYTF. For the CDR3, the DNA is TGTGCCAGTAGTATCGCTGGGGCTGGCTATGGCTACACCTTC.

The chain links TRBV28 to TRBJ2-1; 8 positions match TRBD1. Germline CDR1 and CDR2: MDHEN and SYDVKM. The CDR3 loop spans 15 amino acids. J lost 4 bases, V lost 6 bases, and 8 bases had no gene match. The CDR3 protein is CASSPIGTGYNEQFF. CDR3 nucleotides: TGTGCCAGCAGCCCAATCGGGACAGGATACAATGAGCAGTTCTTC.

V and J are TRBV15 and TRBJ2-7, with TRBD2 matching over 15 bases. CDR1 and CDR2 from the germline V gene are LNHNV and YYDKDF (reference sequence). The V and J ends lost 2 bases and 3 bases, in that order; junction bases with no gene match: 8. The CDR3 is 18 amino acids. CDR3 sequence: CATSRSGLAGGGGYEQYF. The DNA for the CDR3 is TGTGCCACCAGCAGATCGGGACTAGCGGGAGGTGGGGGCTACGAGCAGTACTTC.

The rearrangement uses TRBV5-6 and TRBJ2-1, with TRBD1 matching 9 bases. Per germline, CDR1 SGHDT and CDR2 YYEEEE. Losses at the gene ends were 3 bases for V and 4 bases for J; bases not matched to a gene: 5. The CDR3 covers 15 residues. This CDR3 reads CASSSRDRVYNEQFF. The CDR3, as DNA: TGTGCCAGCAGCTCCCGGGACAGGGTATACAATGAGCAGTTCTTC.

The chain combines TRBV7-3 with TRBJ1-2; D unresolved. Trimming left V 2 bases short and J 3 bases short, with 10 bases between. CDR3 length equals 14 residues. Looked up from germline, CDR1 is SGHTA and CDR2 is FQGTGA. The CDR3 loop is CASSLQDTHYGYTF. CDR3 nucleotide sequence: TGTGCCAGCAGCTTACAAGACACCCACTATGGCTACACCTTC.

This chain joins TRBV13 and TRBJ2-7; D possibly corresponds to TRBD2 (5 bases). The CDR3 has 15 amino acids. V dropped 1 base and J dropped 4 bases, with 14 bases sitting between them. Germline V lookup: CDR1 PRHDT, CDR2 FYEKMQ (reference sequence). DNA of the CDR3: TGTGCCAGCAGCTTAGAGCCCCGGGAACAATACGAGCAGTACTTC. It yields the protein CASSLEPREQYEQYF.

The V call is TRBV27, the J call TRBJ1-5, with D hard to call. The CDR3 consists of 19 residues. Germline V CDR1 and CDR2: MNHEY, SMNVEV (reference sequence). Deletions cut 0 bases from V and 0 bases from J, with 18 bases between. This chain's CDR3 is CASSLSWALTRNSNQPQHF. In DNA form, the CDR3 reads TGTGCCAGCAGTTTATCGTGGGCTCTTACAAGGAATAGCAATCAGCCCCAGCATTTT.

This clone was seen only a few times. The J gene is TRBJ1-2, the V gene TRBV9; no reliable D call. CDR3 length: 14 amino acids. CDR1 is SGDLS and CDR2 is YYNGEE in the germline V gene. Trimming cost V 3 bases and J 0 bases, with 9 bases left between them. The CDR3 DNA sequence: TGTGCCAGCAGCGCGGGTGGCTCTAACTATGGCTACACCTTC. This gives the protein CASSAGGSNYGYTF.

This chain links TRBV10-1 with TRBJ1-2; no firm D call. Trimming removed 4 bases from V and 1 base from J, with 7 bases in between. This CDR3 is 13 amino acids long. The germline V gene has CDR1 WNHNN and CDR2 SYGVQD (reference sequence). In DNA form, the CDR3 reads TGCGCCAGCAGTGCCGGTGATAACTATGGCTACACCTTC. Translation gives CASSAGDNYGYTF.

The chain's CDR3 is CAWSTLAGPVYNEQFF. CDR3 coding DNA: TGTGCCTGGTCAACATTAGCGGGACCGGTTTACAATGAGCAGTTCTTC. V usage is TRBV30 and J usage is TRBJ2-1; 8 nucleotides align to TRBD2. Per the germline V gene, CDR1 is GTSNPN and CDR2 is SVGIG (reference sequence). After removal of 5 bases from V and 4 bases from J, the junction contained 13 bases not matched to a gene. The CDR3 totals 16 residues.

Comments on this clone: The same CDR3 is also encoded by other DNA sequences in this sample. This rearrangement joins TRBV19 to TRBJ2-5, with a weak D call TRBD2 (6 bases). Trimming removed 3 bases at V and 5 bases at J, with 7 bases between. The CDR3 length is 12 residues. Looked up from germline, CDR1 is LNHDA and CDR2 is SQIVND (reference sequence). The CDR3 nucleotides read TGTGCCAGTAGTATCGGAGGGGAGACCCAGTACTTC. Translating gives CASSIGGETQYF.

The chain couples TRBV23-1 to TRBJ2-5, with D uncertain. TRBV23-1 falls under the ORF class, with uncertain function. CDR3 length: 13 amino acids. The V and J ends lost 3 bases and 5 bases respectively, with 10 bases between them. DNA of the CDR3: TGCGCCAGCAGTCATATGACATATGAGACCCAGTACTTC. Translation: CASSHMTYETQYF.

The V and J genes are TRBV6-5 and TRBJ2-7, with 7 positions matching TRBD2. CDR1 MNHEY and CDR2 SVGAGI come from the germline V gene. V trimming: 4 bases; J trimming: 6 bases; junction bases outside the gene matches: 0. The CDR3 totals 11 residues. The CDR3 DNA follows: TGTGCCAGCAGTTGGGGGGGCGAGCAGTACTTC. Translating it yields CASSWGGEQYF.

The chain carries TRBV7-3 and TRBJ1-1, with TRBD1 matching 9 bases. V dropped 3 bases and J dropped 2; count of bases not matched to a gene: 4. The CDR3 contains 15 residues. CDR1 is SGHTA and CDR2 is FQGTGA in the germline V gene. The CDR3 loop is CASSLQTGGNTEAFF. In DNA form, the CDR3 reads TGTGCCAGCAGCTTGCAAACAGGGGGCAACACTGAAGCTTTCTTT.

The chain recombines TRBV6-5 with TRBJ2-7, with D maybe TRBD1 (6 bases). CDR1 is MNHEY, CDR2 SVGAGI, per germline. The V and J ends lost 6 bases and 0 bases respectively, with 15 bases between them. The CDR3 spans 15 residues. The CDR3 sequence: CASSVGQDSSYEQYF. The CDR3 coding sequence is TGTGCCAGCAGCGTGGGGCAGGACAGCTCCTACGAGCAGTACTTC.

The chain carries TRBV24-1 and TRBJ2-3, with D possibly being TRBD2 (6 bases). The CDR3 is 13 amino acids. Trimming shortened V by 5 bases and J by 5 bases, and 10 bases separated the two germline ends. Germline V lookup: CDR1 KGHDR, CDR2 SFDVKD. The CDR3 bases are TGTGCCACCAGTGCTCGGGAGAGAGATACGCAGTATTTT. Translated: CATSARERDTQYF.

The rearrangement joins TRBV19 to TRBJ1-2; 8 bases map to TRBD1. With 5 bases clipped from V and 5 bases from J, the junction kept 13 bases outside the gene matches. CDR3 length: 16 residues. Germline CDR1 is LNHDA and CDR2 is SQIVND (reference sequence). DNA for the CDR3: TGTGCCAGTAGTCCCCTGGGTAAAGGACAGGGTTATGGCTACACCTTC. Translation gives CASSPLGKGQGYGYTF.

The chain couples TRBV10-3 to TRBJ1-5; D not resolved. Germline V gene sequence: CDR1 ENHRY, CDR2 SYGVKD. CDR3 size: 17 residues. V lost 1 base, J lost 4 bases, and 17 bases lay in between. CDR3 protein: CAISEWPRDEGNQPQHF. As DNA, the CDR3 is TGTGCCATCAGTGAGTGGCCCCGCGATGAGGGAAATCAGCCCCAGCATTTT.

The chain recombines TRBV2 with TRBJ2-7; TRBD2 matches at 13 bases. J lost 7 bases, V lost 6 bases, and 6 bases had no gene match. The CDR3 is 14 amino acids. CDR1 is SNHLY and CDR2 is FYNNEI in the germline V gene. The CDR3 reads CASRSGLAGEEQYF. CDR3 in DNA: TGTGCCAGCAGATCCGGACTAGCGGGGGAAGAGCAGTACTTC. Together with reference TRBV2 and TRBJ2-7, the CDR3 gives the full variable domain: EPEVTQTPSHQVTQMGQEVILRCVPISNHLYFYWYRQILGQKVEFLVSFYNNEISEKSEIFDDQFSVERPDGSNFTLKIRSTKLEDSAMYFCASRSGLAGEEQYFGPGTRLTVT.

The chain joins TRBV30 to TRBJ1-2; no clear D gene. The CDR3 totals 13 residues. V lost 4 bases to trimming and J lost 0 bases, with 9 bases between them. Germline CDR1 reads GTSNPN; CDR2 reads SVGIG (reference sequence). Written as DNA, the CDR3 is TGTGCCTGGAACCGGGTAGCTAACTATGGCTACACCTTC. This translates into CAWNRVANYGYTF.

The CDR3 region is CASSSGLALRRSGANVLTF. CDR3 DNA sequence: TGTGCCAGCAGTTCGGGACTAGCGTTACGAAGGTCTGGGGCCAACGTCCTGACTTTC. The J gene is TRBJ2-6, the V gene TRBV27; 10 bases fit TRBD2. The CDR3 length is 19 residues. CDR1 and CDR2 from the germline V gene are MNHEY and SMNVEV (reference sequence). V was pared by 4 bases and J by 1 base, with 10 bases of the junction left unmatched.

The CDR3 spells CASSPQVNYGYTF. CDR3 DNA: TGTGCCAGCAGTCCTCAGGTGAACTATGGCTACACCTTC. The V call is TRBV12-3 or TRBV12-4, the J call TRBJ1-2; D is ambiguous. This CDR3 comprises 13 residues. Trimming pared 5 bases from V and 2 bases from J, leaving 9 bases between.